Presented here are 22 T cell receptor beta chains from one specimen sequenced in a study of shared clonotypes between healthy human individuals. Assay: immunoSEQ multiplex PCR; the TCRdb copy retains only in-frame clones and omits some. The table lists some 1.5 million clones, around 97% of them singletons. The sequencing sample was made of naive CD4+ T cells sorted from blood. Documented subset: CD45RA+ positively selected. These receptors came from a man between 25 and 39 years old in good health.

The chain couples TRBV19 to TRBJ2-2; TRBD2 agrees at 7 bases. V dropped 5 bases and J dropped 2; count of bases not matched to a gene: 14. CDR1 and CDR2 from the germline V gene are LNHDA and SQIVND (reference sequence). The CDR3 consists of 18 residues. In DNA form, the CDR3 reads TGTGCCAGTAGTTCGGGCCTGACGGGGGGAACTAACACCGGGGAGCTGTTTTTT. Encoded protein: CASSSGLTGGTNTGELFF.

This chain connects TRBV6-8 to TRBJ2-6; D gene uncertain. V was trimmed by 10 bases and J by 2 bases, leaving 21 bases between them. Germline V gene lookup returns CDR1 MNHGY and CDR2 SAAAGT. The CDR3 extends over 17 amino acids. The DNA for the CDR3 is TGTGCCATCTACCTTCGGCCCTCTATAGCTGGGGCCAACGTCCTGACTTTC. Residues: CAIYLRPSIAGANVLTF.

The V and J genes are TRBV6-1 and TRBJ1-2; 8 positions agree with TRBD1. The germline CDR1 and CDR2 sequences are MNHNS and SASEGT. V trimming: 7 bases; J trimming: 1 base; junction bases outside the gene matches: 5. This CDR3 has 14 amino acids. The CDR3 nucleotides read TGTGCCAGCATCCGGGACAGGTATAACTATGGCTACACCTTC. Encoded protein: CASIRDRYNYGYTF.

V gene TRBV11-2 combines with J gene TRBJ1-2, with 10 bases that match TRBD1. V shed 5 bases, J shed 4 bases, and the junction held 7 bases outside the gene matches. CDR1 and CDR2 (germline): SGHAT, FQNNGV. CDR3 length: 15 residues. Written as DNA, the CDR3 is TGTGCCAGCAGCCTGGGGACAGGGGTAGGCTATGGCTACACCTTC. This sequence encodes CASSLGTGVGYGYTF.

The rearrangement links TRBV5-8 to TRBJ1-1, with D perhaps matching TRBD1 (6 bases). V lost 4 bases and J 7 bases, leaving 23 bases between the germline ends. This CDR3 comprises 16 residues. CDR1 and CDR2 (germline): SGHTS, YDEGEE. The CDR3 protein is CASSARKGDTLNEAFF. CDR3 in DNA: TGTGCCAGCAGCGCCCGCAAAGGGGACACTTTGAATGAAGCTTTCTTT.

The V call is TRBV18, the J call TRBJ1-4, with 10 bases fitting TRBD1. Germline CDR1 and CDR2: KGHSH and LQKENI. V lost 3 bases to trimming and J lost 0 bases; unmatched junction nucleotides: 7. The CDR3 is 18 residues long. CDR3 DNA: TGTGCCAGCTCACCTCGGACAGGGGGAATAGCAACTAATGAAAAACTGTTTTTT. This encodes CASSPRTGGIATNEKLFF.

The chain combines TRBV4-2 with TRBJ2-1; 10 nucleotides line up with TRBD2. Trimming took 1 base from V and 10 from J; bases not matched to a gene: 10. The germline V gene has CDR1 LGHNA and CDR2 YNFKEQ. CDR3 length: 16 residues. The CDR3 DNA reads TGTGCCAGCAGCCAAGTTGCTAGCGGGAGATTTGGGGAGCAGTTCTTC. It specifies CASSQVASGRFGEQFF.

The chain uses TRBV18 and TRBJ2-1; 9 bases fit TRBD1. Germline CDR1 is KGHSH and CDR2 is LQKENI. The CDR3 extends over 14 amino acids. J gave up 8 bases and V 6 bases, and 8 bases lay outside the gene matches. The DNA for the CDR3 is TGTGCCAGCTCGGACAGGGGAGAGAGGTATGAGCAGTTCTTC. It specifies CASSDRGERYEQFF. Together with reference TRBV18 and TRBJ2-1, the CDR3 gives the full variable domain: NAGVMQNPRHLVRRRGQEARLRCSPMKGHSHVYWYRQLPEEGLKFMVYLQKENIIDESGMPKERFSAEFPKEGPSILRIQQVVRGDSAAYFCASSDRGERYEQFFGPGTRLTVL.

The chain is built from TRBV5-1 and TRBJ2-2; 7 nucleotides match TRBD2. CDR1 and CDR2 (germline): SGHRS, YFSETQ. The CDR3 runs to 16 residues. V lost 2 bases to trimming and J lost 1 base; unmatched junction nucleotides: 5. DNA for the CDR3: TGCGCCAGCAGCTTTCGGGGCGGGAGGAACACCGGGGAGCTGTTTTTT. The encoded protein is CASSFRGGRNTGELFF.

The chain employs TRBV10-2 and TRBJ2-5; TRBD2 agrees at 15 bases. The V and J ends lost 2 bases and 4 bases, in that order; junction bases with no gene match: 8. This CDR3 is 18 amino acids long. Germline lookup yields CDR1 WSHSY and CDR2 SAAADI. This CDR3 reads CASSETGLAGGGGETQYF. The CDR3 DNA is TGCGCCAGCAGTGAGACGGGACTAGCGGGAGGAGGGGGAGAGACCCAGTACTTC.

The V call is TRBV23-1, the J call TRBJ2-7; a possible D gene is TRBD1 (6 bases). TRBV23-1 is flagged as an ORF with uncertain function. Trimming left V 0 bases short and J 0 bases short, with 9 bases between. This CDR3 contains 15 residues. CDR3 DNA: TGCGCCAGCAGTCAATCAACAGGGACCTCCTACGAGCAGTACTTC. It specifies CASSQSTGTSYEQYF.

The chain combines TRBV18 with TRBJ2-1, with TRBD2 as a possible D gene (6 bases). Germline V gene data show CDR1 as KGHSH and CDR2 as LQKENI. The CDR3 is made up of 18 amino acids. V lost 3 bases to trimming and J lost 0 bases, with 18 bases between them. In DNA form, the CDR3 reads TGTGCCAGCTCACCCGGGACGCGGGACTCCTACTCCTACAATGAGCAGTTCTTC. Residues: CASSPGTRDSYSYNEQFF.

The chain is built from TRBV2 and TRBJ2-3, with 15 bases fitting TRBD2. Germline V gene lookup returns CDR1 SNHLY and CDR2 FYNNEI. The V and J ends lost 10 bases and 8 bases, in that order; junction bases with no gene match: 16. This CDR3 is 17 amino acids long. The CDR3 sequence is CANWDGKPGLAGGTQYF. The CDR3 DNA sequence: TGTGCCAACTGGGACGGGAAACCGGGACTAGCGGGGGGTACGCAGTATTTT. The full variable domain, rest sourced from reference TRBV2 and TRBJ2-3, is EPEVTQTPSHQVTQMGQEVILRCVPISNHLYFYWYRQILGQKVEFLVSFYNNEISEKSEIFDDQFSVERPDGSNFTLKIRSTKLEDSAMYFCANWDGKPGLAGGTQYFGPGTRLTVL.

The V and J genes are TRBV7-9 and TRBJ2-3; TRBD1 aligns across 9 bases. CDR1 SEHNR and CDR2 FQNEAQ come from the germline V gene (reference sequence). After removal of 5 bases from V and 4 bases from J, the junction contained 4 bases not matched to a gene. The CDR3 extends over 14 amino acids. CDR3 in DNA: TGTGCCAGCAGCCTGGGACAGGGACCAGATACGCAGTATTTT. Its translation: CASSLGQGPDTQYF.

Concerning this clone itself: This sample includes further DNA sequences coding for the same CDR3. V usage is TRBV28 and J usage is TRBJ2-7; D gene uncertain. Germline loops: CDR1 MDHEN, CDR2 SYDVKM. The V and J ends lost 6 bases and 0 bases respectively, with 6 bases between them. The CDR3 length is 12 residues. CDR3 nucleotide sequence: TGTGCCAGCAGCGGCGACTCCTACGAGCAGTACTTC. Amino acid sequence: CASSGDSYEQYF.

This rearrangement joins TRBV6-6 to TRBJ2-2; D possibly corresponds to TRBD1 (6 bases). The V and J ends lost 2 bases and 6 bases respectively, with 13 bases between them. In germline, CDR1 is MNHNY, CDR2 SVGAGI (reference sequence). The CDR3 covers 15 residues. CDR3 sequence: CASSYPTGKSGELFF. The CDR3, as DNA: TGTGCCAGCAGTTACCCCACAGGGAAATCCGGGGAGCTGTTTTTT.

This clone was seen just once. V gene TRBV5-5 combines with J gene TRBJ2-7; 7 bases map to TRBD2. The V gene end was trimmed by 2 bases and the J gene end by 7 bases; junction bases not matched to a gene: 6. CDR3 length equals 13 residues. Germline CDR1 and CDR2: SGHKS and YYEKEE (reference sequence). CDR3 sequence reads: CASSFTGEGEQYF. CDR3 nucleotides: TGTGCCAGCAGCTTTACCGGGGAGGGTGAGCAGTACTTC.

This clone was seen once. The CDR3 here is CASSLKRRAGYEQYF. In DNA, the CDR3 is TGTGCCAGCAGCTTAAAAAGGAGGGCCGGCTACGAGCAGTACTTC. The chain combines TRBV13 with TRBJ2-7; possible D gene TRBD2, 6 bases. The ends were cut back, 2 bases at V and 3 bases at J, with 14 bases in the middle. There are 15 residues in the CDR3. CDR1 is PRHDT, CDR2 FYEKMQ, per germline (reference sequence).

This chain joins TRBV28 and TRBJ1-1; D unclear. The CDR3 is made up of 16 amino acids. Trimming shortened V by 3 bases and J by 0 bases, and 14 bases separated the two germline ends. Germline-derived CDR1 and CDR2 are MDHEN and SYDVKM. Here the CDR3 DNA reads TGTGCCAGCAGTTTGTCTTCATGGTTCATGAACACTGAAGCTTTCTTT. As protein: CASSLSSWFMNTEAFF.

This rearrangement joins TRBV9 to TRBJ2-3, with 13 bases matching TRBD2. This CDR3 has 19 amino acids. With V trimmed by 1 base and J by 4 bases, 12 bases remained unmatched. From germline, CDR1 is SGDLS and CDR2 YYNGEE. The DNA for the CDR3 is TGTGCCAGCAGCGTAAGAGGAGTGGGACTAGCGGGAAGTCCAGATACGCAGTATTTT. Translation: CASSVRGVGLAGSPDTQYF.

CDR3 DNA: TGTGCCAGCGCAAGGGACGTGGCGGCTTTCTTT. As protein: CASARDVAAFF. The gene calls are TRBV6-1 and TRBJ1-1; tentatively, D is TRBD1 (5 bases). The CDR3 is 11 amino acids. V lost 8 bases and J 11 bases, leaving 15 bases between the germline ends. Germline CDR1 is MNHNS and CDR2 is SASEGT.

This chain links TRBV5-1 with TRBJ2-7; the D is unclear. The CDR3 consists of 12 residues. Looked up from germline, CDR1 is SGHRS and CDR2 is YFSETQ. Trimming pared 5 bases from V and 3 bases from J, leaving 9 bases between. The CDR3 protein is CASRGKNYEQYF. The CDR3 bases are TGCGCCAGCAGGGGGAAGAACTACGAGCAGTACTTC. Full variable domain (missing parts from reference TRBV5-1 and TRBJ2-7): KAGVTQTPRYLIKTRGQQVTLSCSPISGHRSVSWYQQTPGQGLQFLFEYFSETQRNKGNFPGRFSGRQFSNSRSEMNVSTLELGDSALYLCASRGKNYEQYFGPGTRLTVT.